The rows below give T cell receptor beta chains drawn from one sample of a study of PD-L1 blockade in urothelial cancer. This table comes from immunoSEQ multiplex PCR, and its TCRdb copy is limited to in-frame clones, with some not included. Among about 87,000 clones, more than 70% were seen once, and the ten largest hold 0.85% to 1%. The sample in question was PBMCs, obtained around atezolizumab (anti-PD-L1) treatment. These receptor sequences come from a woman of 80 years or more with urothelial cancer. The CDR3 runs from the conserved cysteine through the conserved F or W. D genes are given only for firm matches. Clone size is given for some rows only: seen once, a few or many times, or a class if the clone is expanded.

clone size	D gene	J gene	V gene	CDR3 protein	CDR3 DNA
once	NA	TRBJ2-3	TRBV5-1	CASSSDSTDTQYF	TGCGCCAGCAGCTCCGACAGTACAGATACGCAGTATTTT
NA	TRBD2	TRBJ2-1	TRBV6-6	CASSRPVAGGLNEQFF	TGTGCCAGCAGCCGACCCGTAGCGGGAGGATTGAATGAGCAGTTCTTC
NA	NA	TRBJ2-5	TRBV6-1	CASSSVSVGQTQYF	TGTGCCAGCAGTTCCGTTTCGGTCGGTCAGACCCAGTACTTC
NA	TRBD1	TRBJ2-1	TRBV5-6	CASSLYAGQGGYEQFF	TGTGCCAGCAGCTTGTACGCAGGACAGGGAGGTTATGAGCAGTTCTTC
NA	TRBD2	TRBJ2-1	TRBV28	CASHTSGASYNEQFF	TGTGCCAGCCATACTAGCGGGGCCTCCTACAATGAGCAGTTCTTC
NA	NA	TRBJ1-1	TRBV19	CASSIARTGLDMNTEAFF	TGTGCCAGTAGTATAGCCCGAACAGGGCTTGACATGAACACTGAAGCTTTCTTT
NA	NA	TRBJ2-7	TRBV6-1	CASSEQAYEQYF	TGTGCCAGCAGTGAACAGGCCTACGAGCAGTACTTC
few	NA	TRBJ1-1	TRBV23-1	CASSRILEPEAFF	TGCGCCAGCAGTCGGATTTTGGAGCCAGAAGCTTTCTTT
NA	TRBD2	TRBJ2-1	TRBV11-3	CASSRTSGENEQFF	TGTGCCAGCAGCCGGACTAGCGGGGAGAATGAGCAGTTCTTC
once	NA	TRBJ1-2	TRBV19	CASTTRGSLRANYGYTF	TGTGCCAGTACCACGAGGGGGAGCCTAAGAGCTAACTATGGCTACACCTTC
NA	TRBD2	TRBJ2-3	TRBV9	CASSAGPSGGDTQYF	TGTGCCAGCAGCGCGGGGCCGAGCGGGGGAGATACGCAGTATTTT
NA	NA	TRBJ2-7	TRBV27	CASSFKEGWQGSYEQYF	TGTGCCAGCAGTTTTAAGGAGGGGTGGCAGGGCTCCTACGAGCAGTACTTC
NA	NA	TRBJ2-6	TRBV6-1	CASSEYLLGRGVIGVGANVLTF	TGTGCCAGCAGTGAATATCTATTGGGCAGGGGGGTTATAGGGGTCGGGGCCAACGTCCTGACTTTC
NA	NA	TRBJ1-4	TRBV10-1	CASSESSRTGEKLFF	TGCGCCAGCAGTGAGTCGTCCAGGACGGGGGAAAAACTGTTTTTT
NA	NA	TRBJ2-7	TRBV2	CASRESGDPYEQYF	TGTGCCAGCAGGGAATCGGGAGATCCGTACGAGCAGTACTTC
NA	NA	TRBJ1-4	TRBV19	CASSITIPGHEKLFF	TGTGCCAGTAGTATTACCATCCCAGGGCATGAAAAACTGTTTTTT
NA	TRBD1	TRBJ1-1	TRBV27	CASSLGQGRYTEAFF	TGTGCCAGCAGCCTCGGACAGGGCAGGTACACTGAAGCTTTCTTT
NA	TRBD2	TRBJ2-2	TRBV5-6	CASSPGLAGTGELFF	TGTGCCAGCAGCCCCGGACTAGCGGGCACCGGGGAGCTGTTTTTT
NA	NA	TRBJ2-1	TRBV5-1	CASRPDSLSYNEQFF	TGCGCCAGCAGACCTGACAGTCTCTCCTACAATGAGCAGTTCTTC
few	NA	TRBJ2-7	TRBV28	CASRDRGARFEQYF	TGTGCCAGCAGGGATCGGGGGGCGCGGTTCGAGCAGTACTTC
NA	TRBD2	TRBJ2-3	TRBV7-2	CASSLTRTRRTDTQYF	TGTGCCAGCAGCTTAACGAGGACTAGACGCACAGATACGCAGTATTTT
NA	TRBD1	TRBJ1-1	TRBV4-1	CASSQETGSGTEAFF	TGCGCCAGCAGCCAAGAGACAGGGTCGGGCACTGAAGCTTTCTTT
NA	NA	TRBJ2-5	TRBV11-2	CASSTSGGGGAVTQYF	TGTGCCAGCAGCACTTCCGGAGGGGGAGGGGCAGTGACCCAGTACTTC
NA	NA	TRBJ2-3	TRBV29-1	CSVASTTSTDTQYF	TGCAGCGTTGCTTCGACTACTAGCACAGATACGCAGTATTTT
NA	TRBD1	TRBJ1-3	TRBV30	CAWSPRTGVGNTIYF	TGTGCCTGGAGTCCTCGGACAGGGGTTGGAAACACCATATATTTT
NA	TRBD2	TRBJ2-3	TRBV28	CASSGTSVPDTQYF	TGTGCCAGCAGTGGGACTAGCGTTCCAGATACGCAGTATTTT
NA	TRBD2	TRBJ2-7	TRBV29-1	CSVSTSGSSYEQYF	TGCAGCGTCTCAACTAGCGGGAGCTCCTACGAGCAGTACTTC
NA	NA	TRBJ2-3	TRBV7-3	CASSLGLSGDTQYF	TGTGCCAGCAGCTTAGGTTTGAGCGGAGATACGCAGTATTTT
NA	TRBD2	TRBJ2-2	TRBV19	CASRLAGNTGELFF	TGTGCCAGTAGACTAGCGGGAAACACCGGGGAGCTGTTTTTT
NA	NA	TRBJ2-1	TRBV9	CASNPGTPPPYNEQFF	TGTGCCAGCAACCCTGGGACACCACCGCCTTACAATGAGCAGTTCTTC
NA	TRBD2	TRBJ2-3	TRBV9	CASSVTSSGRAGDTQYF	TGTGCCAGCAGCGTCACTTCTAGCGGGAGGGCCGGGGATACGCAGTATTTT
NA	TRBD1	TRBJ1-2	TRBV19	CASSNGQERYGYTF	TGTGCCAGTAGTAACGGACAGGAACGTTATGGCTACACCTTC
NA	TRBD1	TRBJ2-5	TRBV27	CASRTGTGGWETQYF	TGTGCCAGCAGGACCGGGACAGGGGGATGGGAGACCCAGTACTTC
NA	TRBD2	TRBJ2-5	TRBV7-9	CASREAGMEETQYF	TGTGCCAGCAGAGAAGCGGGAATGGAAGAGACCCAGTACTTC
NA	TRBD2	TRBJ2-7	TRBV19	CASSATSGSGYEQYF	TGTGCCAGTAGTGCAACTAGCGGGAGTGGTTACGAGCAGTACTTC
NA	NA	TRBJ2-2	TRBV9	CASSVLGAMIGELFF	TGTGCCAGCAGCGTACTTGGGGCGATGATCGGGGAGCTGTTTTTT
NA	TRBD2	TRBJ2-1	TRBV14	CASSRPRREASYNEQFF	TGTGCCAGCAGCCGCCCTCGGCGGGAGGCCTCCTACAATGAGCAGTTCTTC
NA	TRBD1	TRBJ1-5	TRBV28	CASGFRDRAINQPQHF	TGTGCCAGCGGATTCCGGGACAGGGCTATCAATCAGCCCCAGCATTTT
NA	TRBD2	TRBJ2-1	TRBV5-1	CASSLLAGSSNEQFF	TGCGCCAGCAGCCTGTTAGCGGGATCCTCCAATGAGCAGTTCTTC
NA	NA	TRBJ1-1	TRBV6-1	CASSVGGAHTEAFF	TGTGCCAGCAGTGTAGGGGGGGCCCACACTGAAGCTTTCTTT
NA	TRBD1	TRBJ1-1	TRBV28	CASSLSAGGRYTEAFF	TGTGCCAGCAGTTTATCGGCAGGGGGTAGGTACACTGAAGCTTTCTTT
NA	NA	TRBJ1-2	TRBV5-1	CASSSGQTYGYTF	TGCGCCAGCAGCTCCGGACAGACGTATGGCTACACCTTC
few	NA	TRBJ1-2	TRBV28	CASSWSQAASYGYTF	TGTGCCAGCAGCTGGTCCCAAGCGGCCTCCTATGGCTACACCTTC
NA	TRBD2	TRBJ2-3	TRBV5-1	CASSSHGLGTDTQYF	TGCGCCAGCAGCTCGCACGGACTAGGCACAGATACGCAGTATTTT
NA	TRBD1	TRBJ2-5	TRBV6-5	CASRTGSETQYF	TGTGCCAGCCGGACAGGGTCGGAGACCCAGTACTTC